The 27 T cell receptor beta chains given below trace back to one sample, sequenced in a study of Tregs in tolerant kidney transplant recipients. Libraries were prepared by immunoSEQ multiplex PCR; TCRdb keeps only in-frame clonotypes and omits some of them. This sample's table has about 14,000 clones. The nonmyeloablative bone marrow transplants came from related graft donors, with transient mixed chimerism. The sample in question was CD8+ T cells from blood (PBMCs), obtained 6 months after the transplant. The receptors originated from a human patient who received a combined kidney and bone marrow transplant. These T cells may partly come from the graft donor.

A remark on this clone: The observed sequence ends 3 residues before the CDR3 terminus, with the missing tail filled in from the germline J gene. The chain uses TRBV19 and TRBJ1-1, with D perhaps matching TRBD1 (5 bases). Germline assignment: CDR1 LNHDA and CDR2 SQIVND (reference sequence). This CDR3 is 15 amino acids long. The V end was cut by 5 bases, the J end by 2 bases, with 15 bases between. The sequenced part of the CDR3 DNA is TGTGCCAGTAGTTCCTCTCCGACAGTCAACACTGAA. Protein product: CASSSSPTVNTE. The whole CDR3 protein is CASSSSPTVNTEAFF.

CDR3 amino acids: CASSIEGGSPYNEQFF. The sequenced CDR3 bases are TGTGCCAGTAGTATAGAAGGGGGTTCCCCCTACAATGAG. This chain joins TRBV19 and TRBJ2-1; a possible D gene is TRBD1 (6 bases). The CDR3 end is not reached by the read, which stops 3 residues before it; the germline J gene fills it in. In germline, CDR1 is LNHDA, CDR2 SQIVND (reference sequence). Trimming removed 0 bases from V and 2 bases from J, with 11 bases in between. CDR3 length: 16 residues.

On this clone: The CDR3 is cut off 3 residues early in the read; its end comes from the germline J gene. This chain joins TRBV7-9 and TRBJ1-2; D is possibly TRBD1 (6 bases). The CDR3 consists of 15 residues. Germline V CDR1 and CDR2: SEHNR, FQNEAQ (reference sequence). The sequenced CDR3 bases are TGTGCCAGCAGCTCTACCCAGACAGGTGTCTACGAC. Protein sequence: CASSSTQTGVYD. The whole CDR3 reads CASSSTQTGVYDYTF.

Comments on this clone: The sequence runs out 3 residues before the end of the CDR3; the remainder is reconstructed from the germline J gene. The chain links TRBV29-1 to TRBJ2-7, with 8 nucleotides matching TRBD1. Germline V CDR1 and CDR2: SQVTM, ANQGSEA. Trimming cost V 4 bases and J 2 bases; bases outside gene matches: 7. This CDR3 spans 14 amino acids. The DNA read from the CDR3 is TGCAGCGTTGGGTGGGACAGGCCGCCCTACGAG. Encoded protein: CSVGWDRPPYE. The whole CDR3 protein reads CSVGWDRPPYEQYF.

In regard to this clone: The CDR3 goes on 3 residues after the read ends, and that part is filled in from the germline J gene. The V and J genes are TRBV29-1 and TRBJ2-7; TRBD1 agrees at 9 bases. In germline, CDR1 is SQVTM, CDR2 ANQGSEA. J was trimmed by 1 base and V by 7 bases; bases with no gene match: 8. This CDR3 region has 14 residues. The CDR3 spells CSATGQGISYEQYF. Partial CDR3 DNA: TGCAGCGCTACGGGACAGGGCATATCCTACGAG.

Regarding this clone: The DNA ends 3 residues before the CDR3 does, and the rest of the CDR3 is filled in from the germline J gene. The chain links TRBV27 to TRBJ2-7, with 8 bases identical to TRBD1. The CDR3 contains 16 residues. Unmatched junction bases numbered 17, after V lost 8 bases and J lost 5 bases. Looked up from germline, CDR1 is MNHEY and CDR2 is SMNVEV (reference sequence). CDR3 DNA, as far as it was read: TGTGCCAGCGGTCCCCTTGAGGGACAGGCCTTCGACGAG. The encoded protein is CASGPLEGQAFDE. The entire CDR3 sequence reads CASGPLEGQAFDEQYF.

With regard to this clone: From the germline J gene comes the end of the CDR3, since the read stops 3 residues before it. This sequence joins TRBV13 and TRBJ2-7; D possibly corresponds to TRBD2 (5 bases). V was shortened by 5 bases and J by 4 bases, with 12 bases between the two germline ends. CDR3 length equals 13 residues. Germline V gene lookup returns CDR1 PRHDT and CDR2 FYEKMQ (reference sequence). The CDR3 protein is CASSPAGLYEQYF. The CDR3 DNA, read in part, is TGTGCCAGCAGCCCGGCGGGCCTTTACGAG.

With regard to this clone: The CDR3 extends 3 residues past the end of the read, so its final part is completed from the germline J gene. This chain connects TRBV5-1 to TRBJ1-2; D uncertain. The germline V gene encodes CDR1 SGHRS and CDR2 YFSETQ. CDR3 length equals 13 residues. The germline V and J ends were trimmed by 0 bases and 1 base, with 4 bases remaining between them. CDR3 DNA, as far as it was read: TGCGCCAGCAGCTTGGGCGGTAACTATGGC. Protein: CASSLGGNYG. The full CDR3 is CASSLGGNYGYTF.

A word on this clone: The read stops 3 residues short of the end of the CDR3; the missing end is completed from the germline J gene. V gene TRBV19 combines with J gene TRBJ2-4; 8 bases match TRBD1. The germline V gene encodes CDR1 LNHDA and CDR2 SQIVND (reference sequence). The CDR3 consists of 14 residues. The CDR3: CASSTRDRSYGQYF. Partial CDR3 DNA: TGTGCCAGTAGTACCCGGGACAGGTCCTATGGT.

A note on this clone: The missing CDR3 end, 3 residues past where the read stops, is filled in from the germline J gene. The chain employs TRBV28 and TRBJ1-2, with D maybe TRBD1 (6 bases). Deletions cut 0 bases from V and 0 bases from J, with 8 bases between. From germline, CDR1 is MDHEN and CDR2 SYDVKM. This CDR3 region has 15 residues. CDR3 DNA (partial): TGTGCCAGCAGTTTATGGGCAGGGGCTAACTATGGC. Translation gives CASSLWAGANYG. The entire CDR3 reads CASSLWAGANYGYTF.

As regards this clone: The CDR3 end lies 3 residues beyond the end of the read and is filled in from the germline J gene. The gene calls are TRBV30 and TRBJ2-7; possible D gene TRBD1, 6 bases. With 0 bases removed from V and 0 bases from J, the gap between germline ends came to 12 bases. Germline loops: CDR1 GTSNPN, CDR2 SVGIG (reference sequence). The length of the CDR3 is 15 residues. The sequenced part of the CDR3 DNA is TGTGCCTGGAGTGTTGGGACATCTCGCTCCTACGAG. Translating gives CAWSVGTSRSYE. The entire CDR3 protein is CAWSVGTSRSYEQYF.

On this clone itself: With the read ending 3 residues before the CDR3 end, the germline J gene is used to fill in that end. Other nucleotide sequences in the sample specify the same CDR3. The V gene is TRBV7-6, the J gene TRBJ1-3; TRBD1 aligns across 10 bases. J was trimmed by 8 bases and V by 3 bases; bases with no gene match: 13. The germline gives CDR1 SGHVS, CDR2 FNYEAQ. The CDR3 has 17 amino acids. Incomplete CDR3 DNA: TGTGCCAGCAGCTTTCTACCGGGACAGGGGACCACTGACACC. It encodes CASSFLPGQGTTDT. The entire CDR3 protein is CASSFLPGQGTTDTIYF.

As regards this clone: The sequenced fragment ends 3 residues before the CDR3 boundary, so the rest is inferred from the germline J gene. The gene calls are TRBV5-5 and TRBJ1-1, with D unclear. V was cut by 2 bases and J by 4 bases, with 3 bases left in between. This CDR3 contains 11 residues. Germline V lookup: CDR1 SGHKS, CDR2 YYEKEE (reference sequence). CDR3 amino acids: CASSFGTEAFF. The CDR3 bases that were read are TGTGCCAGCAGCTTCGGCACTGAA.

A word on this clone: The CDR3 end falls 3 residues outside the read, so it is completed with the germline J gene. The chain recombines TRBV19 with TRBJ1-3; D uncertain. Between the trimmed V and J ends, which lost 7 bases and 0 bases, there was a span of 13 bases. The CDR3 is 15 residues long. From germline, CDR1 is LNHDA and CDR2 SQIVND (reference sequence). The CDR3 DNA, read in part, is TGTGCCAGTATCCCCGACATCAGCTCTGGAAACACC. It is translated as CASIPDISSGNT. The CDR3 in full is CASIPDISSGNTIYF.

Points on this clone: From the germline J gene comes the end of the CDR3, since the read stops 3 residues before it. V gene TRBV19 combines with J gene TRBJ2-7; 11 nucleotides line up with TRBD1. CDR3 length equals 14 residues. The V gene's germline CDR1 is LNHDA and CDR2 SQIVND (reference sequence). The V and J ends lost 5 bases and 4 bases, in that order; junction bases with no gene match: 4. The sequenced CDR3 bases are TGTGCCAGTAGTGGGGGACAGGGGGAGTACGAG. This encodes CASSGGQGEYE. The CDR3, in full, reads CASSGGQGEYEQYF.

On this clone itself: The read stops 3 residues short of the end of the CDR3; the missing end is completed from the germline J gene. This chain connects TRBV29-1 to TRBJ2-7; tentative D call: TRBD1 (6 bases). V dropped 1 base and J dropped 6 bases, with 16 bases sitting between them. In germline, CDR1 is SQVTM, CDR2 ANQGSEA. This CDR3 region has 14 residues. CDR3: CSVEVVNSGVEQYF. The CDR3 DNA, read in part, is TGCAGCGTTGAAGTCGTGAATTCAGGGGTCGAG.

A remark on this clone: The CDR3 extends 3 residues past the end of the read, so its final part is completed from the germline J gene. This rearrangement joins TRBV20-1 to TRBJ1-4; TRBD1 might be the D (5 bases). Germline V gene lookup returns CDR1 DFQATT and CDR2 SNEGSKA (reference sequence). CDR3 size: 15 residues. Trimming shortened V by 3 bases and J by 0 bases, and 11 bases separated the two germline ends. The CDR3 loop reads CSARGKTATNEKLFF. The covered CDR3 bases are TGCAGTGCTAGGGGGAAGACAGCAACTAATGAAAAA.

A word on this clone: With the read ending 3 residues before the CDR3 end, the germline J gene is used to fill in that end. This chain joins TRBV6-2 or TRBV6-3 and TRBJ2-7; D tentatively fits TRBD1 or TRBD2 (6 bases each). The length of the CDR3 is 15 residues. Germline loops: CDR1 MNHEY, CDR2 SVGEGT. V was clipped by 6 bases and J by 1 base, with 16 bases between them. This CDR3 reads CASRGTRELSYEQYF. The CDR3 DNA, read in part, is TGTGCCAGCAGGGGGACACGGGAGCTGTCCTACGAG.

For this clone: The read ends 3 residues early relative to the CDR3; the germline J gene fills the gap. This rearrangement joins TRBV5-4 to TRBJ2-3; TRBD2 matches at 9 bases. The germline gives CDR1 SGHNT, CDR2 YYREEE (reference sequence). With V trimmed by 0 bases and J by 4 bases, 3 bases remained unmatched. The CDR3 is 15 amino acids. CDR3 region: CASSLGAGGSDTQYF. CDR3 DNA, as far as it was read: TGTGCCAGCAGCTTGGGAGCGGGAGGTTCAGATACG. Full variable domain (outside the CDR3, taken from reference TRBV5-4 and TRBJ2-3): ETGVTQSPTHLIKTRGQQVTLRCSSQSGHNTVSWYQQALGQGPQFIFQYYREEENGRGNFPPRFSGLQFPNYSSELNVNALELDDSALYLCASSLGAGGSDTQYFGPGTRLTVL.

The covered CDR3 bases are TGTGCCAGCAGCTTAAGAGCGACGGGACAGCACTCCTACGAG. Translation gives CASSLRATGQHSYE. The whole CDR3 protein reads CASSLRATGQHSYEQYF. The chain combines TRBV7-8 with TRBJ2-7, with 7 bases identical to TRBD1. Read data end 3 residues before the CDR3 end; the end is taken from the germline J gene. With 2 bases clipped from V and 0 bases from J, the junction kept 10 bases outside the gene matches. Germline CDR1 and CDR2: SGHVS and FQNEAQ. The CDR3 covers 17 residues.

Worth noting for this clone: The observed sequence ends 3 residues before the CDR3 terminus, with the missing tail filled in from the germline J gene. The V gene is TRBV5-4, the J gene TRBJ1-5, with 9 bases lining up with TRBD1. Germline CDR1 is SGHNT and CDR2 is YYREEE (reference sequence). CDR3 length equals 16 residues. V was clipped by 0 bases and J by 5 bases; unmatched bases: 6. CDR3 DNA (partial): TGTGCCAGCAGCTTGGATGGGGGACAGGGATATCAGCCC. This codes for CASSLDGGQGYQP. The entire CDR3 reads CASSLDGGQGYQPQHF.

Concerning this clone: The observed sequence ends 3 residues before the CDR3 terminus, with the missing tail filled in from the germline J gene. This sequence joins TRBV6-1 and TRBJ1-1; TRBD1 might be the D (5 bases). The ends were cut back, 4 bases at V and 5 bases at J, with 17 bases in the middle. The germline gives CDR1 MNHNS, CDR2 SASEGT. The CDR3 extends over 15 amino acids. The DNA read from the CDR3 is TGTGCCAGCAGTGGAGACCCCGGGGGATGGACTGAA. It codes for CASSGDPGGWTE. The CDR3 as a whole reads CASSGDPGGWTEAFF.

To note about this clone: The read terminates 3 residues before the CDR3 end, so the remaining end is supplied by the germline J gene. V usage is TRBV7-9 and J usage is TRBJ2-5, with D unclear. Germline V CDR1 and CDR2: SEHNR, FQNEAQ (reference sequence). Between the trimmed V and J ends, which lost 2 bases and 2 bases, there was a span of 12 bases. The CDR3 extends over 15 amino acids. The part of the CDR3 DNA that was read is TGTGCCAGCAGCTTAAATTTTGACATACAAGAGACC. Protein: CASSLNFDIQET. In full, the CDR3 reads CASSLNFDIQETQYF.

As for this clone: The sequence runs out 3 residues before the end of the CDR3; the remainder is reconstructed from the germline J gene. This chain joins TRBV10-2 and TRBJ1-2; 7 bases fit TRBD1. The trim removed 5 bases at V and 4 bases at J, leaving 1 base unmatched. The CDR3 runs 12 residues. CDR1 WSHSY and CDR2 SAAADI come from the germline V gene. The CDR3 protein is CASSQGVYGYTF. The covered CDR3 bases are TGCGCCAGCAGTCAGGGGGTCTATGGC.

A word on this clone: The read terminates 3 residues before the CDR3 end, so the remaining end is supplied by the germline J gene. V gene TRBV13 combines with J gene TRBJ2-5; 7 bases fit TRBD1. There are 13 residues in the CDR3. V trimming: 3 bases; J trimming: 3 bases; junction bases outside the gene matches: 1. Germline V gene sequence: CDR1 PRHDT, CDR2 FYEKMQ (reference sequence). The CDR3 is CASSFQGEETQYF. CDR3 DNA, as far as it was read: TGTGCCAGCAGCTTCCAGGGGGAAGAGACC. Drawing the rest from reference TRBV13 and TRBJ2-5, the complete variable domain is AAGVIQSPRHLIKEKRETATLKCYPIPRHDTVYWYQQGPGQDPQFLISFYEKMQSDKGSIPDRFSAQQFSDYHSELNMSSLELGDSALYFCASSFQGEETQYFGPGTRLLVL.

About this clone: The CDR3 end is not reached by the read, which stops 3 residues before it; the germline J gene fills it in. This sequence joins TRBV2 and TRBJ1-2, with 10 bases aligning to TRBD1. CDR3 length equals 17 residues. Germline V CDR1 and CDR2: SNHLY, FYNNEI. Trimming removed 4 bases from V and 6 bases from J; junction bases left unmatched: 14. The part of the CDR3 DNA that was read is TGTGCCAGCAGTGTGGATCCCTTCTTTGGGACAGGGGATGGC. It is translated as CASSVDPFFGTGDG. The whole CDR3 sequence reads CASSVDPFFGTGDGYTF.

A word on this clone: The CDR3 end lies 3 residues beyond the end of the read and is filled in from the germline J gene. The chain has TRBV20-1 and TRBJ2-1; 11 nucleotides match TRBD2. Trimming removed 5 bases from V and 8 bases from J; junction bases left unmatched: 11. CDR1 is DFQATT, CDR2 SNEGSKA, per germline (reference sequence). The CDR3 is 15 residues long. The CDR3 sequence: CSALYTSGGGDEQFF. CDR3 DNA (partial): TGCAGTGCTCTCTATACTAGCGGGGGCGGGGATGAG.